This T cell receptor (beta chain) was sequenced for a study of blood T cell repertoires in COVID-19. From germline, CDR1 is MDHEN and CDR2 SYDVKM. The CDR3 covers 14 residues. Trimming took off 2 bases at V and 2 bases at J, with 10 bases between the two ends. Data came from immunoSEQ multiplex PCR; TCRdb stores just in-frame clones and leaves some out. Here the sample spans approximately 80,000 clones, around 86% being singletons. V usage is TRBV28 and J usage is TRBJ2-7, with D perhaps TRBD2 (5 bases). The sequenced sample consisted of peripheral blood. The TCR sequence derives from an elderly man with acute or convalescent COVID-19. The CDR3 DNA sequence: TGTGCCAGCAGTTTAGAGGGAGATCCCTACGAGCAGTACTTC. This codes for CASSLEGDPYEQYF.